This TCR beta chain is from a study of cytomegalovirus exposure and HLA in healthy donors. Findings and caveats of the study: A later analysis appeared to link common viral pathogens to several of the most significant clusters. An ancestry cluster, one associated with Asian ancestry, reportedly showed fewer N-insertions than the 666-donor mean in a later analysis. In the analysis, some V segments, TRBV6-2 and TRBV6-3 included, were excluded as indistinguishable.

This CDR3 has 16 residues. V dropped 4 bases and J dropped 2 bases, with 19 bases sitting between them. Germline V gene sequence: CDR1 SGHKS, CDR2 YYEKEE (reference sequence). The study ran its PCR with 60 Vbeta and 13 Jbeta primers. Repertoires were generated with immunoSEQ multiplex PCR, while TCRdb's copy carries only in-frame clones and drops some. The sample includes approximately 110,000 clones, 77% seen only once; the top ten take 8.6%. As regards this clone: Its antigen is not identified.

J is TRBJ2-7 and V is TRBV5-5; possibly TRBD2 for D (5 bases). The TCR sequence derives from a middle-aged woman in good health and CMV-seropositive. Sequences were obtained from PBMCs. The CDR3: CASSRGLLHGAYEQYF. CDR3 DNA sequence: TGTGCCAGCAGCCGGGGATTACTCCACGGGGCCTACGAGCAGTACTTC.